This TCR beta chain stems from a study of cytomegalovirus exposure and HLA in healthy donors. Whole-study context: From donors who were HLA-typed, an early data release held 80 million to 95 million unique TCRs. Study results and limitations: High specificity and sensitivity for cytomegalovirus status were reported for the classifier. Previously analyzed data showed that most TCR beta V segments were productive at a frequency of about 90% or about 30%.

PCR primers comprised 60 Vbeta and 13 Jbeta primers. The method was immunoSEQ multiplex PCR; TCRdb's version includes in-frame clones alone and lacks a portion of them. The listing contains 65,000 to 85,000 clones. The CDR3 is 15 residues long. Germline CDR1 is MNHEY and CDR2 is SVGAGI. Trimming cost V 3 bases and J 1 base, with 12 bases left between them. Points on this clone: What it binds is unknown.

The source is a female donor in good health and CMV-seropositive. The sequencing input was PBMCs. The rearrangement uses TRBV6-5 and TRBJ1-1; a weak D match, TRBD1 (5 bases). CDR3 DNA: TGTGCCAGCAGTTATTCGGACAACCAGAACACTGAAGCTTTCTTT. It is translated as CASSYSDNQNTEAFF.